This T cell receptor (beta chain) was captured in a study of vaccination effects on CD4 cells after COVID-19. Study context: Specimens were obtained from a couple of convalescent patients 16 days and one week prior to vaccination.

Ahead of sequencing, the ViraFEST assay grew antigen-specific CD4+ T cells using viral peptide pools. Following culture for roughly 10 days, CD4+ T cells were isolated. The person had PCR-confirmed SARS-CoV-2 infection between March and December 2020. There are 13 residues in the CDR3. Trimming shortened V by 4 bases and J by 4 bases, and 11 bases separated the two germline ends. The germline CDR1 and CDR2 sequences are SGHRS and YFSETQ. Method: immunoSEQ multiplex PCR; TCRdb's copy keeps in-frame clones and lacks some. Of roughly 57,000 clones listed, 76% were seen once; the top ten hold around 5.5%. Remarks on this clone: The antigen remains undetermined.

Study-wide points: Convalescent patients were scarce in the study, and it lacked early post-infection timepoints.

The source material was CD4+ T cells from PBMCs cultured with HIV peptides, sampled before COVID-19 vaccination. Subset meaning: HIV-1 Nef peptide pool negative control/reference culture. The J gene is TRBJ2-5, the V gene TRBV5-1; D may be TRBD1 (5 bases). This TCR came from a human donor who had a prior SARS-CoV-2 infection. The CDR3 region is CASSQGTLETQYF. As DNA, the CDR3 is TGCGCCAGCAGCCAGGGCACTCTAGAGACCCAGTACTTC.